This TCR beta chain was sequenced in a study of T cells in Graves' hyperthyroidism and ophthalmopathy. Diagnoses were made from clinical symptoms, serum measures (thyroxine and TRAb), thyroid ultrasound and orbital computed tomography. TCR beta CDR3 sequences were amplified from RNA transcripts. The TCR CDR3 first-round RT-PCR relied on the HTBI primer set. In TCRdb, the multiplex PCR reads were re-called with MiXCR into one record per CDR3 protein. The repertoire holds 220,000 or so distinct CDR3 sequences, roughly 17% seen once, with around 28% in the top ten. The CDR3 extends over 15 amino acids. From germline, CDR1 is KGHSH and CDR2 LQKENI. The V gene lost 0 bases and the J gene lost 0 bases, with 8 bases spanning the gap.

The gene calls are TRBV18 and TRBJ2-5; D is possibly TRBD2 (5 bases). Sequencing input: blood. The sequence was collected from a woman under 30 with Graves' ophthalmopathy. CDR3 in amino acids: CASSPPTGYQETQYF. DNA of the CDR3: TGTGCCAGCTCACCACCGACGGGGTACCAAGAGACCCAGTACTTC.